A single sample gave rise to the 17 T cell receptor beta chains below, sequenced in a study of metastatic and nonmetastatic thyroid tumors. Via MiXCR, TCRdb re-called the PCR reads. Of roughly 6,100 clones listed, about 29% are singletons. Before thyroid surgery, none of the patients had received any treatment. The sample taken for sequencing was adjacent normal tissue. The receptor source for this set is a female donor with papillary thyroid cancer or a benign thyroid nodule (not recorded which). Some clones in this sample may be carry-over from other donors' samples.

The V call is TRBV6-1, the J call TRBJ1-5, with 7 bases identical to TRBD1. The CDR3 sequence is 15 residues long. The germline gives CDR1 MNHNS, CDR2 SASEGT. Germline trimming cut 10 bases from V and 5 bases from J; bases unmatched to any gene: 14. The CDR3 reads CATSKGGQNYQPQHF. As DNA, the CDR3 is TGTGCCACCTCCAAAGGGGGACAGAATTATCAGCCCCAGCATTTT.

The V gene is TRBV27, the J gene TRBJ2-6, with 9 positions matching TRBD2. The CDR3 has 15 residues. The germline gives CDR1 MNHEY, CDR2 SMNVEV (reference sequence). V shed 6 bases and J 2 bases; nucleotides not matched to a gene: 2. The CDR3 region is CASRAGGAGANVLTF. The CDR3 region has the DNA TGTGCCAGCAGGGCGGGGGGGGCTGGGGCCAACGTCCTGACTTTC.

This chain links TRBV30 with TRBJ1-3; TRBD1 matches 7 bases. Germline V gives CDR1 GTSNPN, CDR2 SVGIG (reference sequence). J lost 2 bases, V lost 0 bases, and 4 bases had no gene match. The CDR3 contains 15 residues. The CDR3 sequence: CAWSVQGTTGNTIYF. CDR3 DNA: TGTGCCTGGAGTGTACAGGGGACAACTGGAAACACCATATATTTT.

CDR3 sequence: CASSGWGQGGTDTQYF. The CDR3 DNA follows: TGTGCCAGCAGTGGATGGGGACAGGGTGGCACAGATACGCAGTATTTT. The genes are TRBV12-3 or TRBV12-4 and TRBJ2-3, with 9 bases fitting TRBD1. The V gene end was trimmed by 5 bases and the J gene end by 1 base; junction bases not matched to a gene: 7. The CDR3 contains 16 residues.

J is TRBJ1-1 and V is TRBV5-1, with TRBD1 matching over 7 bases. Trimming removed 1 base from V and 5 bases from J; junction bases left unmatched: 11. The CDR3 consists of 16 residues. Germline loops: CDR1 SGHRS, CDR2 YFSETQ. The CDR3 nucleotides read TGCGCCAGCAGCTTGAGTGTTGGGACAGTAGGAACTGAAGCTTTCTTT. This codes for CASSLSVGTVGTEAFF. Full variable domain (remainder filled in from reference TRBV5-1 and TRBJ1-1): KAGVTQTPRYLIKTRGQQVTLSCSPISGHRSVSWYQQTPGQGLQFLFEYFSETQRNKGNFPGRFSGRQFSNSRSEMNVSTLELGDSALYLCASSLSVGTVGTEAFFGQGTRLTVV.

This clone rates as medium-sized (0.01 to 0.1%). The chain recombines TRBV7-3 with TRBJ1-1; tentatively, D is TRBD1 (5 bases). Germline V lookup: CDR1 SGHTA, CDR2 FQGTGA. This CDR3 has 15 residues. Trimming removed 1 base at V and 3 bases at J, with 12 bases between. The CDR3 bases are TGTGCCAGCAGCTTAATGGGGGGGGAGGACACTGAAGCTTTCTTT. It encodes CASSLMGGEDTEAFF.

This clone was seen a few times. This rearrangement joins TRBV30 to TRBJ1-2; no reliable D call. This CDR3 region has 12 residues. Germline assignment: CDR1 GTSNPN and CDR2 SVGIG (reference sequence). The V end lost 0 bases, the J end lost 4 bases, and 6 bases lay between the germline ends. CDR3: CAWSVGGYGYTF. The CDR3 region has the DNA TGTGCCTGGAGTGTCGGTGGCTATGGCTACACCTTC.

This clone was seen only a few times. The chain employs TRBV4-2 and TRBJ1-5, with 7 positions matching TRBD1. CDR1 LGHNA and CDR2 YNFKEQ come from the germline V gene. V was pared by 2 bases and J by 4 bases, with 8 bases of the junction left unmatched. The CDR3 has 16 amino acids. The CDR3 loop is CASSQLGDRRNQPQHF. The CDR3 DNA follows: TGTGCCAGCAGCCAATTAGGGGACAGACGGAATCAGCCCCAGCATTTT.

J is TRBJ1-2 and V is TRBV7-9; possible D gene TRBD1, 6 bases. The CDR3 extends over 15 amino acids. Germline V gene sequence: CDR1 SEHNR, CDR2 FQNEAQ (reference sequence). With 3 bases removed from V and 5 bases from J, the gap between germline ends came to 16 bases. The CDR3 region has the DNA TGTGCCAGCAGCTTGAGCCTGGACAGCGAGTATGGCTACACCTTC. It encodes CASSLSLDSEYGYTF.

The V and J genes are TRBV11-2 and TRBJ2-7, with 14 nucleotides matching TRBD2. Germline V lookup: CDR1 SGHAT, CDR2 FQNNGV. This CDR3 comprises 16 residues. With V trimmed by 4 bases and J by 5 bases, 7 bases remained unmatched. Here the CDR3 reads CASSSTGGLAGDEQYF. For the CDR3, the DNA is TGTGCCAGCAGCTCCACGGGGGGACTAGCGGGAGACGAGCAGTACTTC.

CDR3 in amino acids: CASSQERTVNYGYTF. CDR3 bases: TGCGCCAGCAGCCAAGAGAGAACGGTTAACTATGGCTACACCTTC. The rearrangement links TRBV4-3 to TRBJ1-2; D is undetermined. V lost 0 bases to trimming and J lost 1 base, with 9 bases between them. Germline assignment: CDR1 LGHNA and CDR2 YSLEER. The CDR3 is 15 amino acids.

The rearrangement joins TRBV5-8 to TRBJ1-1; 7 bases align to TRBD1. Germline V gene data show CDR1 as SGHTS and CDR2 as YDEGEE. Unmatched junction bases numbered 3, after V lost 3 bases and J lost 1 base. This CDR3 has 14 residues. The CDR3 DNA reads TGTGCCAGCAGCTGGACAGGCCCGAACACTGAAGCTTTCTTT. This translates into CASSWTGPNTEAFF. The full variable domain, with the rest looked up from reference TRBV5-8 and TRBJ1-1, is EAGVTQSPTHLIKTRGQQATLRCSPISGHTSVYWYQQALGLGLQFLLWYDEGEERNRGNFPPRFSGRQFPNYSSELNVNALELEDSALYLCASSWTGPNTEAFFGQGTRLTVV.

The chain links TRBV6-6 to TRBJ1-2, with D unresolved. This CDR3 region has 14 residues. The V and J ends lost 0 bases and 4 bases respectively, with 9 bases between them. The germline V gene encodes CDR1 MNHNY and CDR2 SVGAGI (reference sequence). The CDR3 is CASSYSGTLYGYTF. DNA for the CDR3: TGTGCCAGCAGTTACTCTGGCACCCTCTATGGCTACACCTTC.

The chain links TRBV11-1 to TRBJ2-1; D may be TRBD1 (6 bases). The CDR3 loop spans 14 amino acids. The germline V gene encodes CDR1 SGHAT and CDR2 FQDESV (reference sequence). Trimming took off 5 bases at V and 7 bases at J, with 15 bases between the two ends. The CDR3 loop reads CASSQGYSANEQFF. CDR3 bases: TGTGCCAGCAGCCAGGGGTACTCGGCAAATGAGCAGTTCTTC. The entire variable domain, with the rest obtained from reference TRBV11-1 and TRBJ2-1, is as follows: EAEVAQSPRYKITEKSQAVAFWCDPISGHATLYWYRQILGQGPELLVQFQDESVVDDSQLPKDRFSAERLKGVDSTLKIQPAELGDSAMYLCASSQGYSANEQFFGPGTRLTVL.

This clone was observed a few times. The gene calls are TRBV27 and TRBJ2-7; D may be TRBD1 (6 bases). The V and J ends lost 5 bases and 2 bases respectively, with 10 bases between them. The CDR3 runs 13 residues. The germline V gene encodes CDR1 MNHEY and CDR2 SMNVEV (reference sequence). CDR3 residues: CASSPGQPYEQYF. The CDR3 DNA sequence: TGTGCCAGCAGTCCCGGACAGCCCTACGAGCAGTACTTC.

This clone counts as medium-sized. The chain couples TRBV5-6 to TRBJ1-6, with unresolved D. The germline V gene has CDR1 SGHDT and CDR2 YYEEEE. V was cut by 4 bases and J by 7 bases, with 12 bases left in between. This CDR3 contains 14 residues. This chain's CDR3 is CASSRTSVNSPLHF. CDR3 nucleotide sequence: TGTGCCAGCAGCCGTACATCAGTCAATTCACCCCTCCACTTT.

The table lists this clone with a few counts. The genes are TRBV27 and TRBJ2-2; D is undetermined. Trimming pared 3 bases from V and 7 bases from J, leaving 9 bases between. The CDR3 covers 13 residues. Germline-derived CDR1 and CDR2 are MNHEY and SMNVEV (reference sequence). The CDR3 DNA reads TGTGCCAGCAGTTTCTTGATTAACGGGGAGCTGTTTTTT. Protein product: CASSFLINGELFF.